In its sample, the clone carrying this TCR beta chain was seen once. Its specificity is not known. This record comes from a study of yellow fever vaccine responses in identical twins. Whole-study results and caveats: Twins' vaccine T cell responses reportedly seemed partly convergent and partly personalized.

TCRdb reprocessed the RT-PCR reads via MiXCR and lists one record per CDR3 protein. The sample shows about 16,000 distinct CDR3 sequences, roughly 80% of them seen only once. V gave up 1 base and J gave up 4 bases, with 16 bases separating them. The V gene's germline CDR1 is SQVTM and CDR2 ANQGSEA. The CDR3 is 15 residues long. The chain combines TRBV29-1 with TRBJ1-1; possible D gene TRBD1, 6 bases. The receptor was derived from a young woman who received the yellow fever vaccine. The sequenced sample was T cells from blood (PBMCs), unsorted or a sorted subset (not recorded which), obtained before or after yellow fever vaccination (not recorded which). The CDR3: CSVEGWGGRGTEAFF. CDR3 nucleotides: TGCAGCGTTGAAGGGTGGGGGGGCCGTGGCACTGAAGCTTTCTTT. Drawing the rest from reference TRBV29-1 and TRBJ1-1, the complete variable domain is SAVISQKPSRDICQRGTSLTIQCQVDSQVTMMFWYRQQPGQSLTLIATANQGSEATYESGFVIDKFPISRPNLTFSTLTVSNMSPEDSSIYLCSVEGWGGRGTEAFFGQGTRLTVV.